This T cell receptor beta chain derives from a study of T cell responses to AZD1222 COVID-19 vaccine. The repertoire was sequenced with immunoSEQ multiplex PCR; TCRdb's copy has only in-frame clones and lacks some. The sample lists 150,000 to 250,000 clones; 85% to 95% were seen once. Points on this clone: No antigen is known for it.

Study conclusions and caveats: The study found vaccine-associated CD4 TCRs spanning spike, dominant at 160-218 and 743-854. The study sampled repertoires only after the peak T cell response.

The CDR3 spans 14 residues. V was shortened by 10 bases and J by 0 bases, with 15 bases between the two germline ends. Germline lookup yields CDR1 MNHEY and CDR2 SVGAGI. The rearrangement joins TRBV6-5 to TRBJ2-5; D remains unclear. The sample was peripheral blood, taken 28 days after the second AZD1222 dose. This sequence originates from an adult who received the AZD1222 COVID-19 vaccine. The DNA of the CDR3 is TGTGCCACCACCCACCCCGGCGACCAAGAGACCCAGTACTTC. It is translated as CATTHPGDQETQYF.